What follows are 24 T cell receptor beta chains derived from one specimen sequenced in a study of blood T cell repertoires in COVID-19. Generated by immunoSEQ multiplex PCR, the TCRdb table keeps only in-frame clones and is missing some. The repertoire holds tens of thousands of clones, approximately 91% seen once, with about 12% in the top ten. Source material: peripheral blood. The receptors here all came from a man in his 70s with active or convalescent COVID-19.

The gene calls are TRBV7-9 and TRBJ2-5; perhaps TRBD1 as D (6 bases). The germline V gene encodes CDR1 SEHNR and CDR2 FQNEAQ (reference sequence). The CDR3 extends over 15 amino acids. V was pared by 5 bases and J by 1 base, with 14 bases between. The CDR3, as DNA: TGTGCCAGCAGCCAGGGGTCGACAAGCCAAGAGACCCAGTACTTC. As protein: CASSQGSTSQETQYF. The full variable domain, completed using reference TRBV7-9 and TRBJ2-5, is DTGVSQNPRHKITKRGQNVTFRCDPISEHNRLYWYRQTLGQGPEFLTYFQNEAQLEKSRLLSDRFSAERPKGSFSTLEIQRTEQGDSAMYLCASSQGSTSQETQYFGPGTRLLVL.

The table lists this clone with a count of one. V is TRBV5-5 and J is TRBJ1-6; 7 bases agree with TRBD1. Germline V gene sequence: CDR1 SGHKS, CDR2 YYEKEE (reference sequence). The CDR3 runs 16 residues. V lost 3 bases and J lost 5; bases outside the gene matches: 8. CDR3 loop: CASSSVPGTDNSPLHF. CDR3 DNA sequence: TGTGCCAGCAGCTCCGTCCCCGGGACAGATAATTCACCCCTCCACTTT.

The sample holds a few counts of this clone. This sequence joins TRBV14 and TRBJ1-4, with D maybe TRBD1 (5 bases). This CDR3 is built from 17 residues. Trimming shortened V by 0 bases and J by 7 bases, and 18 bases separated the two germline ends. The germline V gene has CDR1 SGHDN and CDR2 FVKESK. The CDR3 region is CASSQDRGSAVGEKLFF. CDR3 DNA sequence: TGTGCCAGCAGCCAAGATCGGGGGTCGGCGGTGGGTGAAAAACTGTTTTTT.

The rearrangement uses TRBV5-4 and TRBJ2-2; TRBD2 aligns across 7 bases. This CDR3 is built from 16 residues. V lost 3 bases and J lost 3; bases outside the gene matches: 8. Germline V gives CDR1 SGHNT, CDR2 YYREEE (reference sequence). DNA of the CDR3: TGTGCCAGCAGCTGGGGGAGGGATGCGGACACCGGGGAGCTGTTTTTT. Protein: CASSWGRDADTGELFF.

This chain uses TRBV5-5 with TRBJ2-1; 8 nucleotides match TRBD1. The CDR3 runs to 17 residues. V gave up 3 bases and J gave up 7 bases; unmatched junction bases: 15. Germline lookup yields CDR1 SGHKS and CDR2 YYEKEE (reference sequence). The CDR3 sequence is CASSWSFRGQGTNEQFF. Written as DNA, the CDR3 is TGTGCCAGCAGCTGGAGTTTTCGTGGACAGGGTACGAATGAGCAGTTCTTC. Full variable domain (rest looked up from reference TRBV5-5 and TRBJ2-1): DAGVTQSPTHLIKTRGQQVTLRCSPISGHKSVSWYQQVLGQGPQFIFQYYEKEERGRGNFPDRFSARQFPNYSSELNVNALLLGDSALYLCASSWSFRGQGTNEQFFGPGTRLTVL.

The chain recombines TRBV4-1 with TRBJ1-1, with 8 positions matching TRBD1. The CDR3 loop spans 14 amino acids. Germline-derived CDR1 and CDR2 are MGHRA and YSYEKL. Losses at the gene ends were 4 bases for V and 4 bases for J; bases not matched to a gene: 5. The CDR3 reads CASSRGQEPTEAFF. CDR3 nucleotides: TGCGCCAGCAGCCGGGGACAGGAGCCCACTGAAGCTTTCTTT.

The rearrangement links TRBV24-1 to TRBJ1-1; 9 bases agree with TRBD1. Losses at the gene ends were 7 bases for V and 2 bases for J; bases not matched to a gene: 1. CDR3 length equals 13 residues. CDR1 and CDR2 (germline): KGHDR, SFDVKD. The CDR3 DNA reads as TGTGCCACCAGGGGACAGGGCAACACTGAAGCTTTCTTT. It codes for CATRGQGNTEAFF.

The V gene is TRBV7-2, the J gene TRBJ1-5, with unresolved D. There are 14 residues in the CDR3. V lost 2 bases, J lost 2 bases, and 7 bases lay in between. Germline assignment: CDR1 SGHTA and CDR2 FQGNSA. In DNA form, the CDR3 reads TGTGCCAGCAGCTTAAGGCGGGGCAATCAGCCCCAGCATTTT. It is translated as CASSLRRGNQPQHF.

The gene calls are TRBV6-5 and TRBJ1-2; D possibly corresponds to TRBD1 (5 bases). The CDR3 runs to 14 residues. Deletions cut 2 bases from V and 10 bases from J, with 17 bases between. The germline CDR1 and CDR2 sequences are MNHEY and SVGAGI. The DNA for the CDR3 is TGTGCCAGCAGTTACGGAGCAGGGTACCGCCTCTACACCTTC. This codes for CASSYGAGYRLYTF.

The chain uses TRBV6-5 and TRBJ2-3; 12 bases line up with TRBD2. This CDR3 has 15 residues. Looked up from germline, CDR1 is MNHEY and CDR2 is SVGAGI. The ends lost 8 bases at V and 4 bases at J; junction bases unmatched: 7. CDR3 loop: CASSKLAGGADTQYF. Here the CDR3 DNA reads TGTGCCAGCTCCAAACTAGCGGGGGGCGCAGATACGCAGTATTTT.

This rearrangement joins TRBV19 to TRBJ1-1; D not resolved. The CDR3 is made up of 14 amino acids. Germline lookup yields CDR1 LNHDA and CDR2 SQIVND (reference sequence). Deletions cut 1 base from V and 1 base from J, with 7 bases between. DNA for the CDR3: TGTGCCAGTAGTATAGCGGGGTCGAACACTGAAGCTTTCTTT. Translating it yields CASSIAGSNTEAFF.

This clone was detected only a few times. The chain carries TRBV9 and TRBJ1-6; 7 bases align to TRBD1. This CDR3 has 15 residues. Unmatched junction bases numbered 1, after V lost 4 bases and J lost 0 bases. Germline V CDR1 and CDR2: SGDLS, YYNGEE. The CDR3 DNA sequence: TGTGCCAGCAGCTCAGGGGGCTCCTATAATTCACCCCTCCACTTT. Amino acids: CASSSGGSYNSPLHF.

J is TRBJ1-1 and V is TRBV5-1, with 10 bases aligning to TRBD1. The CDR3 contains 15 residues. Unmatched junction bases numbered 6, after V lost 4 bases and J lost 3 bases. Germline loops: CDR1 SGHRS, CDR2 YFSETQ. The CDR3 sequence: CASSTGQGLDTEAFF. As DNA, the CDR3 is TGCGCCAGCAGCACGGGACAGGGGTTAGACACTGAAGCTTTCTTT.

This clone was seen more than once but under ten times. The chain is built from TRBV6-1 and TRBJ1-1; no firm D call. Per germline, CDR1 MNHNS and CDR2 SASEGT. The CDR3 covers 16 residues. Trimming took 2 bases from V and 1 from J, leaving 14 bases between them. The CDR3, as DNA: TGTGCCAGCAGTGAATCATCGCGGCACCGGAACACTGAAGCTTTCTTT. Translating it yields CASSESSRHRNTEAFF.

The chain couples TRBV13 to TRBJ2-7, with a tentative D call TRBD1 (6 bases). The CDR3 totals 17 residues. V lost 5 bases to trimming and J lost 6 bases, with 26 bases between them. Germline lookup yields CDR1 PRHDT and CDR2 FYEKMQ (reference sequence). The CDR3 DNA sequence: TGTGCCAGCAGCCCGATAAGCGACAGGTTACGTGGGGGCGAGCAGTACTTC. Translation gives CASSPISDRLRGGEQYF.

The chain carries TRBV6-1 and TRBJ2-2, with D perhaps matching TRBD1 (6 bases). CDR3 length: 18 residues. The germline V gene encodes CDR1 MNHNS and CDR2 SASEGT. V lost 2 bases, J lost 7 bases, and 23 bases lay in between. The CDR3 spells CASSEFGRTDRRGGELFF. CDR3 nucleotides: TGTGCCAGCAGTGAATTCGGCCGGACAGATAGACGGGGCGGGGAGCTGTTTTTT.

The chain is built from TRBV7-9 and TRBJ1-3, with D maybe TRBD1 (5 bases). The CDR3 length is 19 residues. The germline V gene has CDR1 SEHNR and CDR2 FQNEAQ (reference sequence). V lost 4 bases and J lost 0, with 22 bases in between. CDR3: CASSSGQGLSHSSGNTIYF. CDR3 coding DNA: TGTGCCAGCAGCTCGGGCCAGGGCCTTTCCCACAGCTCTGGAAACACCATATATTTT.

The V and J genes are TRBV15 and TRBJ2-7; D is unresolved. Trimming stripped 5 bases from V and 3 bases from J, with 11 bases between. Germline V gives CDR1 LNHNV, CDR2 YYDKDF (reference sequence). The CDR3 contains 13 residues. Here the CDR3 reads CATSRNSGYEQYF. CDR3 bases: TGTGCCACCAGCCGAAACTCGGGCTACGAGCAGTACTTC.

This chain links TRBV19 with TRBJ2-6; perhaps TRBD2 as D (7 bases). CDR1 LNHDA and CDR2 SQIVND come from the germline V gene (reference sequence). The V and J ends lost 9 bases and 3 bases respectively, with 15 bases between them. This CDR3 spans 15 amino acids. Here the CDR3 DNA reads TGTGCCAGCAAGGGGGGGATACGTGGGGCCAACGTCCTGACTTTC. Translating it yields CASKGGIRGANVLTF.

This chain uses TRBV4-2 with TRBJ2-5; D is perhaps TRBD1 (6 bases). With 5 bases removed from V and 5 bases from J, the gap between germline ends came to 15 bases. CDR3 length equals 14 residues. Germline CDR1 LGHNA, CDR2 YNFKEQ. This chain's CDR3 is CASSSKGQGETQYF. The CDR3 nucleotides read TGTGCCAGCAGCTCGAAGGGGCAGGGGGAGACCCAGTACTTC.

V and J are TRBV5-6 and TRBJ1-6; D remains ambiguous. V shed 4 bases and J shed 8 bases, with 7 bases lying between them. The CDR3 is 12 residues long. Germline lookup yields CDR1 SGHDT and CDR2 YYEEEE. The CDR3 sequence is CASSRSDSPLHF. The CDR3 DNA reads as TGTGCCAGCAGCCGGAGTGATTCACCCCTCCACTTT.

This chain joins TRBV10-3 and TRBJ2-5; D may be TRBD2 (6 bases). The CDR3 sequence is 16 residues long. V gave up 0 bases and J gave up 5 bases, with 16 bases separating them. Germline-derived CDR1 and CDR2 are ENHRY and SYGVKD. The CDR3 is CAISESFSSVAETQYF. The DNA for the CDR3 is TGTGCCATCAGTGAGTCGTTTTCTAGCGTGGCGGAGACCCAGTACTTC.

The chain is built from TRBV3-1 (or the pseudogene TRBV3-2) and TRBJ1-2; D not certain. The length of the CDR3 is 13 residues. V was pared by 0 bases and J by 7 bases, with 9 bases between. CDR1 and CDR2 from the germline V gene are LGHDT and YNNKEL (reference sequence). CDR3 sequence: CASSQEARGGYTF. DNA of the CDR3: TGTGCCAGCAGCCAAGAGGCCCGGGGTGGCTACACCTTC.

This chain links TRBV5-4 with TRBJ2-7, with 10 bases aligning to TRBD2. This CDR3 has 19 residues. J was trimmed by 4 bases and V by 1 base; bases with no gene match: 17. Germline loops: CDR1 SGHNT, CDR2 YYREEE (reference sequence). CDR3 amino acids: CASSLSHLAGARLGYEQYF. The CDR3 bases are TGTGCCAGCAGCTTGAGCCACCTAGCGGGGGCCCGCTTGGGGTACGAGCAGTACTTC.